This is a list of T cell receptor beta chains from one sample in a study of T cell responses to AZD1222 COVID-19 vaccine. The assay was immunoSEQ multiplex PCR, and TCRdb's table has in-frame clones only and misses some. There are approximately 120,000 clones in the sample; around 87% occur only once, and about 10% lies in the top ten. The sample consisted of peripheral blood, taken on day 0 of AZD1222 vaccination. Source of these receptors: an adult in good health. Both conserved end residues are part of each CDR3. The D gene is left open where the match is weak. A clone size is listed for some rows: how often the clone was seen (once, few, many), or a class if it is expanded.

length: 14; J: TRBJ2-7; D: .; V: TRBV30; size: .; DNA: TGTGCCTGGGGTGGAACAGGGTGGGGGTACGAGCAGTACTTC; CDR3: CAWGGTGWGYEQYF
length: 16; J: TRBJ2-7; D: .; V: TRBV3-1/TRBV3-2; size: few; DNA: TGTGCCAGCAGCCAAGGGCGAGCTCGAACCACCTACGAGCAGTACTTC; CDR3: CASSQGRARTTYEQYF
length: 13; J: TRBJ1-1; D: .; V: TRBV7-2; size: .; DNA: TGTGCCAGCAGCTTAGCGCCATCGGCAGAAGCTTTCTTT; CDR3: CASSLAPSAEAFF
length: 14; J: TRBJ1-5; D: .; V: TRBV30; size: .; DNA: TGTGCCTGGAGCGACTCGGGGGGAGGGCAGCCCCAGCATTTT; CDR3: CAWSDSGGGQPQHF
length: 17; J: TRBJ2-2; D: .; V: TRBV18; size: .; DNA: TGTGCCAGCTCACCACCCGGGGCAGGGATGAACACCGGGGAGCTGTTTTTT; CDR3: CASSPPGAGMNTGELFF
length: 12; J: TRBJ2-1; D: TRBD2; V: TRBV3-1/TRBV3-2; size: .; DNA: TGTGCCAGCAGCTCATCCGGGACTAGCCTATTCTTC; CDR3: CASSSSGTSLFF
length: 15; J: TRBJ2-7; D: .; V: TRBV28; size: .; DNA: TGTGCCAGCAGTTACCGGGGAAAGCTCTCCTACGAGCAGTACTTC; CDR3: CASSYRGKLSYEQYF
length: 15; J: TRBJ1-3; D: .; V: TRBV9; size: .; DNA: TGTGCCAGCAGCCAAACAGGCAGGGGCGGAAACACCATATATTTT; CDR3: CASSQTGRGGNTIYF
length: 11; J: TRBJ2-2; D: .; V: TRBV29-1; size: .; DNA: TGCAGCGTGGCCAGCCCCGGGGAGCTGTTTTTT; CDR3: CSVASPGELFF
length: 13; J: TRBJ2-3; D: .; V: TRBV7-3; size: .; DNA: TGTGCCAGCAGCCGGGGTGGCACAGATACGCAGTATTTT; CDR3: CASSRGGTDTQYF
length: 14; J: TRBJ2-3; D: .; V: TRBV5-1; size: .; DNA: TGCGCCAGCAGCTTGGGGTCTCACACAGATACGCAGTATTTT; CDR3: CASSLGSHTDTQYF
length: 14; J: TRBJ1-2; D: TRBD1; V: TRBV6-5; size: .; DNA: TGTGCCAGCTCCAATACGGGACAGGGGTATGGCTACACCTTC; CDR3: CASSNTGQGYGYTF
length: 14; J: TRBJ1-2; D: .; V: TRBV28; size: .; DNA: TGTGCCAGCAGTATAATGACAGAGGACTATGGCTACACCTTC; CDR3: CASSIMTEDYGYTF
length: 11; J: TRBJ2-2; D: .; V: TRBV28; size: .; DNA: TGTGCCAGCAGTTTATTGAGGGAGCTGTTTTTT; CDR3: CASSLLRELFF
length: 14; J: TRBJ2-1; D: TRBD2; V: TRBV9; size: .; DNA: TGTGCCAGCAGCGTTGGCGGGAGTAATGATGAGCAGTTCTTC; CDR3: CASSVGGSNDEQFF
length: 15; J: TRBJ2-7; D: TRBD2; V: TRBV7-2; size: .; DNA: TGTGCCAGCAGCTTAATAAGCGGGGGGGTATACGAGCAGTACTTC; CDR3: CASSLISGGVYEQYF
length: 13; J: TRBJ1-1; D: TRBD1; V: TRBV7-8; size: .; DNA: TGTGCCAGCAGCCGACAGGGGGCCACTGAAGCTTTCTTT; CDR3: CASSRQGATEAFF
length: 15; J: TRBJ1-1; D: TRBD1; V: TRBV18; size: .; DNA: TGTGCCAGCTCACCACTGGGCAGGGGGGACACTGAAGCTTTCTTT; CDR3: CASSPLGRGDTEAFF
length: 12; J: TRBJ1-6; D: .; V: TRBV7-2; size: .; DNA: TGTGCCAGCAGCTTATGGCTTTCACCCCTCCACTTT; CDR3: CASSLWLSPLHF
length: 17; J: TRBJ2-2; D: TRBD1; V: TRBV19; size: .; DNA: TGTGCCAGTAGTATTCCAACGGGACAGGGGAACACCGGGGAGCTGTTTTTT; CDR3: CASSIPTGQGNTGELFF
length: 16; J: TRBJ1-3; D: .; V: TRBV7-2; size: .; DNA: TGTGCCAGCAGCTTAACCCCCCCCGGGGGCAGGAACACCATATATTTT; CDR3: CASSLTPPGGRNTIYF
length: 14; J: TRBJ1-1; D: .; V: TRBV11-2; size: .; DNA: TGTGCCAGCAGCCACCAGGATTTGAACACTGAAGCTTTCTTT; CDR3: CASSHQDLNTEAFF
length: 14; J: TRBJ2-1; D: TRBD1; V: TRBV25-1; size: .; DNA: TGTGCCAGCAGTGACCTCGTAACAGGGGGACAGCAGTTCTTC; CDR3: CASSDLVTGGQQFF
length: 11; J: TRBJ1-2; D: .; V: TRBV19; size: .; DNA: TGTGCCAACACTACGGCCTTGGGCTACACCTTC; CDR3: CANTTALGYTF
length: 17; J: TRBJ2-1; D: TRBD2; V: TRBV9; size: .; DNA: TGTGCCAGCAGCCCCGCAGACCCCTCCCTAGCGGGAGATGAGCAGTTCTTC; CDR3: CASSPADPSLAGDEQFF
length: 14; J: TRBJ1-1; D: .; V: TRBV9; size: .; DNA: TGTGCCAGCAGCGTAGCTTCAGGGTTCACTGAAGCTTTCTTT; CDR3: CASSVASGFTEAFF
length: 15; J: TRBJ2-6; D: .; V: TRBV5-1; size: .; DNA: TGCGCCAGCAGCCAAACAGGGTCCGAGGCCAACGTCCTGACTTTC; CDR3: CASSQTGSEANVLTF
length: 13; J: TRBJ2-7; D: .; V: TRBV12-3/TRBV12-4; size: .; DNA: TGTGCCAGCAGTTTCGCCCCGGAGGGCGAGCAGTACTTC; CDR3: CASSFAPEGEQYF
length: 13; J: TRBJ2-1; D: .; V: TRBV12-3/TRBV12-4; size: .; DNA: TGTGCCAGCAGTTTAGGGGGGCTAGTTGAGCAGTTCTTC; CDR3: CASSLGGLVEQFF
length: 14; J: TRBJ2-2; D: TRBD2; V: TRBV5-1; size: .; DNA: TGCGCCAGCAGCTTGGGTAGCGGGAGCGGGGAGCTGTTTTTT; CDR3: CASSLGSGSGELFF
length: 14; J: TRBJ2-7; D: .; V: TRBV3-1/TRBV3-2; size: .; DNA: TGTGCCAGCAGCCAAGTCCCAGGTCAGGGCGAGCAGTACTTC; CDR3: CASSQVPGQGEQYF
length: 13; J: TRBJ1-1; D: .; V: TRBV7-3; size: once; DNA: TGTGCCAGCAGCTTACGGATGAACACTGAAGCTTTCTTT; CDR3: CASSLRMNTEAFF
length: 15; J: TRBJ2-1; D: TRBD1; V: TRBV28; size: .; DNA: TGTGCCACCCACCTTTCCGGGACAGCTAACAATGAGCAGTTCTTC; CDR3: CATHLSGTANNEQFF
length: 15; J: TRBJ2-1; D: TRBD1; V: TRBV6-1; size: few; DNA: TGTGCCAGCAGTGAATGGACAGGGGGAAGCAATGAGCAGTTCTTC; CDR3: CASSEWTGGSNEQFF
length: 15; J: TRBJ2-3; D: TRBD1; V: TRBV7-9; size: .; DNA: TGTGCCAGCAGCTTCCGGACAGGGGAGACAGATACGCAGTATTTT; CDR3: CASSFRTGETDTQYF
length: 14; J: TRBJ1-2; D: TRBD1; V: TRBV15; size: .; DNA: TGTGCCACCAGCATGGACAGGGGGGGATATGGCTACACCTTC; CDR3: CATSMDRGGYGYTF
length: 11; J: TRBJ1-1; D: .; V: TRBV6-6; size: .; DNA: TGTGCGATTTTTATGGGCACTGAAGCTTTCTTT; CDR3: CAIFMGTEAFF
length: 15; J: TRBJ2-5; D: .; V: TRBV27; size: once; DNA: TGTGCCAGCAGAAGTACAGGGAGTTTCGGGGAGACCCAGTACTTC; CDR3: CASRSTGSFGETQYF
length: 16; J: TRBJ2-1; D: .; V: TRBV28; size: .; DNA: TGTGCCAGCAGTCCGTCCGGGACCACCGGAGTGAATGAGCAGTTCTTC; CDR3: CASSPSGTTGVNEQFF
length: 18; J: TRBJ1-3; D: .; V: TRBV4-1; size: few; DNA: TGCGCCAGCAGCCCCTCATCGACAGGTACCCGCTCTGGAAACACCATATATTTT; CDR3: CASSPSSTGTRSGNTIYF
length: 17; J: TRBJ1-1; D: TRBD1; V: TRBV7-3; size: .; DNA: TGTGCCAGCAGCTTAGGGATAACAGGGGGCATGAACACTGAAGCTTTCTTT; CDR3: CASSLGITGGMNTEAFF
length: 13; J: TRBJ2-3; D: .; V: TRBV7-9; size: .; DNA: TGTGCCAGCAGCTCGATTGCCACAGATACGCAGTATTTT; CDR3: CASSSIATDTQYF
length: 14; J: TRBJ1-1; D: .; V: TRBV4-1; size: .; DNA: TGCGCCAGCAGCCAAGTTCGGGCAGGGGATCGCGCTTTCTTT; CDR3: CASSQVRAGDRAFF
length: 15; J: TRBJ1-2; D: TRBD1; V: TRBV10-1; size: once; DNA: TGCGCCAGCAGCGGGGGGACAGGTTCCCGCTATGGCTACACCTTC; CDR3: CASSGGTGSRYGYTF
length: 15; J: TRBJ2-7; D: TRBD1; V: TRBV28; size: .; DNA: TGTGCCAGCATCGCGTCTAAGGGGGCTTCCTACGAGCAGTACTTC; CDR3: CASIASKGASYEQYF
length: 13; J: TRBJ1-1; D: .; V: TRBV27; size: few; DNA: TGTGCCAGCAGTCCCCGGACAGCCCCAGAAGCTTTCTTT; CDR3: CASSPRTAPEAFF
length: 13; J: TRBJ2-1; D: TRBD2; V: TRBV2; size: .; DNA: TGTGCCAGCAGTAGCGGGAGGACGAATGAGCAGTTCTTC; CDR3: CASSSGRTNEQFF
length: 16; J: TRBJ2-1; D: .; V: TRBV1; size: .; DNA: TGCACCAGCAGCCAGGAAGGGGGGGGGTGCGTAGATGAGCAGTTCTTC; CDR3: CTSSQEGGGCVDEQFF
length: 15; J: TRBJ1-3; D: .; V: TRBV27; size: .; DNA: TGTGCCAGCAGTTTAGGGGCCGGCTCTGGAAACACCATATATTTT; CDR3: CASSLGAGSGNTIYF
length: 15; J: TRBJ1-2; D: .; V: TRBV10-3; size: few; DNA: TGTGCCATCAGCATACAATGGGGGGCACGGTATGGCTACACCTTC; CDR3: CAISIQWGARYGYTF